This T cell receptor (beta chain) was found in a study of blood T cell repertoires in COVID-19. TCRdb keeps only in-frame clones here, not all; method: immunoSEQ multiplex PCR. The sample carries a few hundred thousand clones, roughly nine tenths recorded once. The TCR was taken from a woman between 45 and 65 years old with acute or convalescent COVID-19. The sequenced sample consisted of peripheral blood.

The CDR3 sequence: CASSLGTGGTEAFF. The CDR3 bases are TGCGCCAGCAGCTTGGGTACAGGGGGCACTGAAGCTTTCTTT. The chain uses TRBV5-1 and TRBJ1-1, with 8 nucleotides matching TRBD1. Germline CDR1 is SGHRS and CDR2 is YFSETQ. This CDR3 has 14 amino acids. With V trimmed by 0 bases and J by 4 bases, 2 bases remained unmatched.